This TCR beta chain was recorded in a study of T cell responses to AZD1222 COVID-19 vaccine. The germline V gene has CDR1 LNHDA and CDR2 SQIVND (reference sequence). The CDR3 totals 13 residues. With 8 bases removed from V and 5 bases from J, the gap between germline ends came to 12 bases. The data were produced by immunoSEQ multiplex PCR, yet TCRdb's version contains in-frame clones alone and is incomplete. There are some 150,000 clones in the sample; about 91% occur only once, and about 3.7% lies in the top ten. V gene TRBV19 combines with J gene TRBJ2-2; no reliable D call. This sequence originates from an adult in good health. The starting material was peripheral blood, obtained on day 0 of MenACWY control vaccination. As DNA, the CDR3 is TGTGCCAGTCATAAACTGGGAACCGGGGAGCTGTTTTTT. This sequence encodes CASHKLGTGELFF.